The present TCR beta chain was sequenced within a study of post-analysis software for immune sequencing data. Study as a whole: Recorded subtypes: relapsing-remitting, secondary progressive, progressive-relapsing; some patients unannotated.

The V segment lost 4 bases and the J segment 7 bases; nucleotides outside the gene matches: 6. This CDR3 contains 14 residues. Germline V gene lookup returns CDR1 MNHEY and CDR2 SMNVEV (reference sequence). Note on this clonotype: Its antigen is still unknown.

Overall study findings and caveats: About five TRBV segments (TRBV5-6, TRBV5-1 and TRBV20-1 among them) occurred more frequently in patients than in controls.

The TCR beta cDNA libraries carried unique molecular identifiers. Via MiXCR, TCRdb re-called the PCR reads, giving one row per CDR3 protein. The sample consists of about 770,000 distinct CDR3 sequences, 40% to 55% of them appearing once. The specimen was blood. The receptor was isolated from a girl between 10 and 17 years old with multiple sclerosis. This rearrangement joins TRBV27 to TRBJ2-1; 8 bases are shared with TRBD1. Written as DNA, the CDR3 is TGTGCCAGCAGTTCTCAGGGGGCGACGAATGAGCAGTTCTTC. Encoded protein: CASSSQGATNEQFF.